Below are 10 T cell receptor beta chains sequenced from a single sample in a study of Graves' ophthalmopathy and Graves' hyperthyroidism. TCR beta CDR3 amplification used RNA transcripts. Investigators did first-round RT-PCR with HTBI primers, then second-round multiplex PCR. TCRdb called the multiplex PCR reads again in MiXCR, with one record for every CDR3 protein. The sample yields approximately 380,000 distinct CDR3 sequences, around 21% seen once. The material sequenced was peripheral blood. These receptor sequences come from a woman under 30 with stable Graves' hyperthyroidism.

This clonotype was found a few times. The J gene is TRBJ2-2, the V gene TRBV12-3 or TRBV12-4; 7 bases agree with TRBD1. The CDR3 is 14 amino acids. The V and J ends lost 5 bases and 3 bases, in that order; junction bases with no gene match: 3. This chain's CDR3 is CASSGDSDTGELFF. The CDR3 coding sequence is TGTGCCAGCAGTGGGGACAGCGACACCGGGGAGCTGTTTTTT.

This clonotype was observed a handful of times. A read error may produce the germline difference seen at one junction end. The rearrangement links TRBV12-3 or TRBV12-4 to TRBJ2-4, with D perhaps matching TRBD1 (6 bases). The CDR3 has 15 amino acids. The CDR3 loop reads CASRTGTGLSDIKYF. In nucleotides, the CDR3 is TGTGCCAGCAGAACAGGGACGGGTTTAAGTGACATTAAGTACTTC.

V usage is TRBV20-1 and J usage is TRBJ2-5, with D perhaps assigned TRBD1 or TRBD2 (5 bases each). Looked up from germline, CDR1 is DFQATT and CDR2 is SNEGSKA (reference sequence). The ends were cut back, 1 base at V and 2 bases at J, with 11 bases in the middle. The CDR3 totals 14 residues. The CDR3, as DNA: TGCAGTGCTAGAGTCGGGGCACAGCAAGAGACCCAGTACTTC. Protein product: CSARVGAQQETQYF.

Worth noting for this clonotype: The CDR3 does not close with the conserved phenylalanine or tryptophan, likely indicating a read error. The CDR3, as DNA: TGCAGCGTTGAACTTTTTTGGGGGCCAATGGGAGATACGCAGTATTGT. Translated: CSVELFWGPMGDTQYC. This chain links TRBV29-1 with TRBJ2-3, with a tentative D call TRBD1 (6 bases). V shed 2 bases and J shed 5 bases, with 20 bases lying between them. CDR1 is SQVTM, CDR2 ANQGSEA, per germline. The CDR3 has 16 residues.

The table lists this clonotype with a count of one. The V call is TRBV6-2 or TRBV6-3, the J call TRBJ1-5, with D maybe TRBD1 (5 bases). The CDR3 extends over 15 amino acids. V dropped 4 bases and J dropped 1 base, with 11 bases sitting between them. The germline V gene encodes CDR1 MNHEY and CDR2 SVGEGT. The CDR3 DNA follows: TGTGCCAGCAGTTCCAGGCGGACAAGCAATCAGCCCCAGCATTTT. It is translated as CASSSRRTSNQPQHF.

This chain uses TRBV7-7 with TRBJ2-5; D is uncertain. CDR1 is SSHAT, CDR2 FNYEAQ, per germline (reference sequence). The CDR3 runs 13 residues. The CDR3 DNA reads as TGTGCTAGCTCAAAGGCCCGGCAAGAGACCCAGTACTTC. Protein product: CASSKARQETQYF.

There are many counts of this clonotype. A junction boundary mismatches the germline segment, possibly from a read error. The chain employs TRBV5-1 and TRBJ2-7; D may correspond to TRBD1 or TRBD2 (5 bases each). The germline gives CDR1 SGHRS, CDR2 YFSETQ. The CDR3 spans 17 residues. The CDR3 bases are TGCGCCAGCAGCTTGGAGCCATCTACCGGGACGGGGTACGGGCAGTACTTC. It encodes CASSLEPSTGTGYGQYF.

This clonotype was recorded many times. With a much larger clone just one base away, this may be a read error. V and J are TRBV30 and TRBJ2-5; 7 positions match TRBD2. This CDR3 is built from 16 residues. V was clipped by 0 bases and J by 2 bases; unmatched bases: 9. Germline-derived CDR1 and CDR2 are GTSNPN and SVGIG (reference sequence). CDR3 loop: CAWSVAWASGQETQYF. The CDR3 DNA reads as TGTGCCTGGAGTGTAGCCTGGGCTAGCGGACAAGAGACCCAGTACTTC. The whole variable domain, remainder taken from reference TRBV30 and TRBJ2-5, is SQTIHQWPATLVQPVGSPLSLECTVEGTSNPNLYWYRQAAGRGLQLLFYSVGIGQISSEVPQNLSASRPQDRQFILSSKKLLLSDSGFYLCAWSVAWASGQETQYFGPGTRLLVL.

This clonotype was recorded many times. V and J are TRBV11-3 and TRBJ2-7; 10 bases are a match to TRBD1. Trimming removed 4 bases from V and 6 bases from J; junction bases left unmatched: 6. The CDR3 has 14 amino acids. CDR1 is SGHNT, CDR2 YENEEA, per germline. CDR3 in DNA: TGTGCCAGCAGCTCCGGGACAGGGGCAGCCGAGCAGTACTTC. This sequence encodes CASSSGTGAAEQYF.

The chain has TRBV6-1 and TRBJ1-1, with unresolved D. The CDR3 covers 12 residues. Germline loops: CDR1 MNHNS, CDR2 SASEGT. Deletions cut 7 bases from V and 7 bases from J, with 13 bases between. CDR3 bases: TGTGCCAGCACCTCTGTAAGGCTTGAAGCTTTCTTT. It codes for CASTSVRLEAFF.